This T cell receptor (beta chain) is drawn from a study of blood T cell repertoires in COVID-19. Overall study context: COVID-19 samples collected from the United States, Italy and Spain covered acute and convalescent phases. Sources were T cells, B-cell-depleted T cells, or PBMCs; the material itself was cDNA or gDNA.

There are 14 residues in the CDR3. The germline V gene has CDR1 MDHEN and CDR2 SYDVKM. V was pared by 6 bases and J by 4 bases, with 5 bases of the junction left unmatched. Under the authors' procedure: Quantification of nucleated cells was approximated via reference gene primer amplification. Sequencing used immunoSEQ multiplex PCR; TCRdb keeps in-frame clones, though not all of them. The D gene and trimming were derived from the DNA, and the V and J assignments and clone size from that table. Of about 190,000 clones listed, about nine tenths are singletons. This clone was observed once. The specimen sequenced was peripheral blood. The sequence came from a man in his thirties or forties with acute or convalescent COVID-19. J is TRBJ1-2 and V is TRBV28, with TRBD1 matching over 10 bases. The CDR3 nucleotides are TGTGCCAGCAGATCCGGGACAGGGGCCTATGGCTACACCTTC. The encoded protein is CASRSGTGAYGYTF.